This TCR beta chain is from a study of glioma-infiltrating T cells. The study, taken as a whole, reports: Tissue-blood divergence was below expectation in non-neoplastic patients, above in gliomas. Tissue and blood shared very few CDR3 sequences.

The iRepertoire nested amplicon-rescue multiplex PCR amplified TCR alpha and beta CDR3s from RNA. One-step reverse transcription and amplification started from approximately 100-400 ng of tissue mRNA or PBMC total RNA. TCRdb reprocessed the multiplex PCR reads via MiXCR and lists one record per CDR3 protein. The sample holds roughly 100,000 distinct CDR3 sequences, 29% seen once. To note about this clonotype: No antigen is known for it.

The V gene's germline CDR1 is MNHEY and CDR2 SMNVEV (reference sequence). Between the trimmed V and J ends, which lost 4 bases and 0 bases, there was a span of 24 bases. The CDR3 runs to 19 residues. Sample: glioma tissue, nonneoplastic brain tissue, or PBMCs (not recorded which). The source is a human donor with low-grade glioma or glioblastoma, undergoing nonglioma brain surgery, or in good health (not recorded which). The chain is built from TRBV27 and TRBJ1-1; D not resolved. CDR3 DNA: TGTGCCAGCAGTTATTCTATATCCGACCCTCAGGTCATGAACACTGAAGCTTTCTTT. It codes for CASSYSISDPQVMNTEAFF.